The sequence of this T cell receptor (beta chain) was determined in a study of monozygotic twins with inflammatory bowel disease. Overall study results and limits: No distinction between different T cell subtypes was possible.

Points on this clonotype: Its specificity is not known.

With the 5' RACE reads reprocessed, TCRdb shows one record per CDR3 protein and no DNA. The sample table includes 190,000 or so distinct CDR3 sequences. CDR1 is DFQATT, CDR2 SNEGSKA, per germline (reference sequence). The length of the CDR3 is 13 residues. The rearrangement uses TRBV20-1 and TRBJ1-5. The TCR originated in a human donor with ulcerative colitis or Crohn's disease, or a healthy co-twin of an affected twin (not recorded which). Sequencing was carried out using blood. This CDR3 is CSALDLSNQPQHF.